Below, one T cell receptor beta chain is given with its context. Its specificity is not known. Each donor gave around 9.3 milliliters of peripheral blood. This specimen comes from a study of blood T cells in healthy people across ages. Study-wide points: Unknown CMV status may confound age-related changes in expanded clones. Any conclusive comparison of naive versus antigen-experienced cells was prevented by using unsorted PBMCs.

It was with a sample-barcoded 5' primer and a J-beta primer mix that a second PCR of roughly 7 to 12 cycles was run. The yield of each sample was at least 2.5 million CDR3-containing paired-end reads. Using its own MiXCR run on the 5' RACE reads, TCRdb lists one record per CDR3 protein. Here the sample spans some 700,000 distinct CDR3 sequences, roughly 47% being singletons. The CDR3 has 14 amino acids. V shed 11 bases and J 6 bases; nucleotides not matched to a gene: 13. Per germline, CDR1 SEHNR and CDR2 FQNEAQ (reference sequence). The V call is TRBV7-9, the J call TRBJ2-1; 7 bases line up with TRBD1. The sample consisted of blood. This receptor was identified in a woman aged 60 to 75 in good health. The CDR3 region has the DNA TGTGCCCTCAGCCCACGGGACAGATTCAATGAGCAGTTCTTC. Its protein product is CALSPRDRFNEQFF.